Listed here are 26 T cell receptor beta chains from one sample, sequenced in a study of PD-1 blockade in classical Hodgkin lymphoma. Time point in this sample: cycle 4 day 1 (C4D1), after five to seven weeks of nivolumab. Brentuximab vedotin exposure varied among the patients, all of whom had relapsed after autologous stem cell transplantation. Only in-frame clones appear in the TCRdb table, and some are missing; sequencing was by immunoSEQ multiplex PCR. Among some 19,000 clones listed, around 80% were seen once. The specimen was peripheral blood mononuclear cells (PBMCs), collected before the fourth cycle of nivolumab. The receptors come from a human donor with classical Hodgkin lymphoma.

This chain joins TRBV20-1 and TRBJ2-5; unclear D gene. Trimming took 4 bases from V and 5 from J, leaving 8 bases between them. Germline loops: CDR1 DFQATT, CDR2 SNEGSKA (reference sequence). The CDR3 spans 11 residues. The CDR3 DNA sequence: TGCAGTGCTACTATCGGGGAGACCCAGTACTTC. Translated: CSATIGETQYF.

The chain carries TRBV7-2 and TRBJ2-5; TRBD1 aligns across 7 bases. V shed 5 bases, J shed 2 bases, and the junction held 2 bases outside the gene matches. The germline gives CDR1 SGHTA, CDR2 FQGNSA. CDR3 length equals 13 residues. CDR3 sequence: CASSRGQQETQYF. The CDR3 coding sequence is TGTGCCAGCAGCCGGGGACAGCAAGAGACCCAGTACTTC.

The chain has TRBV6-1 and TRBJ1-1; D is unclear. V was clipped by 2 bases and J by 1 base, with 5 bases between them. The CDR3 consists of 13 residues. CDR1 and CDR2 from the germline V gene are MNHNS and SASEGT. The CDR3 sequence: CASSENWNTEAFF. As DNA, the CDR3 is TGTGCCAGCAGTGAAAACTGGAACACTGAAGCTTTCTTT.

This chain links TRBV29-1 with TRBJ1-3, with 9 bases fitting TRBD1. The CDR3 sequence is 15 residues long. V trimming: 5 bases; J trimming: 4 bases; junction bases outside the gene matches: 9. Germline-derived CDR1 and CDR2 are SQVTM and ANQGSEA. Here the CDR3 DNA reads TGCAGCGTTCCCTGGGACAGGGCTTCCGGAAACACCATATATTTT. Translation gives CSVPWDRASGNTIYF.

The V and J genes are TRBV4-3 and TRBJ2-1; no clear D gene. Trimming took off 3 bases at V and 0 bases at J, with 15 bases between the two ends. CDR3 length equals 17 residues. Germline V gene sequence: CDR1 LGHNA, CDR2 YSLEER. CDR3 sequence (DNA): TGCGCCAGCAGCCACATTGAACCCACGAGCTCCTACAATGAGCAGTTCTTC. The encoded protein is CASSHIEPTSSYNEQFF.

This clone was seen once. V and J are TRBV25-1 and TRBJ1-2; D may be TRBD1 (5 bases). The germline V gene encodes CDR1 MGHDK and CDR2 SYGVNS. V was clipped by 3 bases and J by 0 bases, with 17 bases between them. CDR3 length: 17 amino acids. The CDR3 is CASSDPNAGHSNYGYTF. In DNA form, the CDR3 reads TGTGCCAGCAGTGATCCCAACGCGGGGCATTCTAACTATGGCTACACCTTC.

This sequence joins TRBV10-3 and TRBJ1-2, with D unclear. The CDR3 is made up of 13 amino acids. The V end was cut by 9 bases, the J end by 7 bases, with 18 bases between. Germline CDR1 reads ENHRY; CDR2 reads SYGVKD. The CDR3 DNA is TGTGCCATAAACCCCGGTTCACGTGGTGGCTACACCTTC. It yields the protein CAINPGSRGGYTF.

V gene TRBV29-1 combines with J gene TRBJ1-2; tentative D call: TRBD1 (6 bases). Germline loops: CDR1 SQVTM, CDR2 ANQGSEA. V dropped 5 bases and J dropped 6 bases, with 13 bases sitting between them. This CDR3 spans 12 amino acids. The CDR3, as DNA: TGCAGCGTTACTAGGGGGTCTGATGGCTACACCTTC. This gives the protein CSVTRGSDGYTF.

The chain employs TRBV6-5 and TRBJ2-3; D uncertain. The germline gives CDR1 MNHEY, CDR2 SVGAGI. The CDR3 length is 14 residues. Deletions cut 2 bases from V and 6 bases from J, with 12 bases between. As DNA, the CDR3 is TGTGCCAGCAGTTACAGGAAGGGCGCGGATACGCAGTATTTT. Protein sequence: CASSYRKGADTQYF.

The rearrangement joins TRBV7-9 to TRBJ2-1, with D uncertain. V lost 2 bases to trimming and J lost 6 bases, with 2 bases between them. The CDR3 runs 11 residues. Germline V gene data show CDR1 as SEHNR and CDR2 as FQNEAQ (reference sequence). CDR3 nucleotides: TGTGCCAGCAGCTTATTCAATGAGCAGTTCTTC. Its protein is CASSLFNEQFF.

This chain connects TRBV6-1 to TRBJ1-6; 7 nucleotides align to TRBD1. The CDR3 sequence is 13 residues long. The germline V gene encodes CDR1 MNHNS and CDR2 SASEGT. The V segment lost 7 bases and the J segment 7 bases; nucleotides outside the gene matches: 4. CDR3 amino acids: CASNGQANSPLHF. Written as DNA, the CDR3 is TGTGCCAGCAACGGACAGGCCAATTCACCCCTCCACTTT.

The V call is TRBV11-3, the J call TRBJ2-5, with 8 bases aligning to TRBD2. The CDR3 totals 16 residues. Per germline, CDR1 SGHNT and CDR2 YENEEA. V shed 1 base, J shed 4 bases, and the junction held 8 bases outside the gene matches. CDR3 bases: TGTGCCAGCAGCTTAGGGGAAAGCGGGGGTCGAGAGACCCAGTACTTC. Residues: CASSLGESGGRETQYF. Supplemented by reference TRBV11-3 and TRBJ2-5, the full variable domain reads EAGVVQSPRYKIIEKKQPVAFWCNPISGHNTLYWYLQNLGQGPELLIRYENEEAVDDSQLPKDRFSAERLKGVDSTLKIQPAELGDSAVYLCASSLGESGGRETQYFGPGTRLLVL.

The chain combines TRBV5-1 with TRBJ2-3; D remains ambiguous. Germline loops: CDR1 SGHRS, CDR2 YFSETQ. Trimming removed 3 bases at V and 6 bases at J, with 14 bases between. The CDR3 sequence is 14 residues long. CDR3 bases: TGCGCCAGCAGCTCCATTCCTACTACCGATACGCAGTATTTT. Its translation is CASSSIPTTDTQYF.

This chain connects TRBV5-5 to TRBJ2-7; 7 bases map to TRBD1. CDR1 and CDR2 from the germline V gene are SGHKS and YYEKEE (reference sequence). The trim removed 6 bases at V and 1 base at J, leaving 10 bases unmatched. There are 15 residues in the CDR3. CDR3 nucleotides: TGTGCCAGCAAAAGACAGGGTGATGGGTCCTACGAGCAGTACTTC. Protein: CASKRQGDGSYEQYF.

This clone was counted a few times. The rearrangement uses TRBV6-1 and TRBJ1-5, with D unresolved. CDR1 and CDR2 from the germline V gene are MNHNS and SASEGT. V lost 6 bases and J lost 5, with 11 bases in between. The CDR3 is made up of 13 amino acids. For the CDR3, the DNA is TGTGCCAGCAGCGAGGGAGACTATCAGCCCCAGCATTTT. It is translated as CASSEGDYQPQHF.

The chain couples TRBV6-6 to TRBJ2-1, with TRBD2 matching over 7 bases. The V and J ends lost 6 bases and 5 bases, in that order; junction bases with no gene match: 10. Germline V gene data show CDR1 as MNHNY and CDR2 as SVGAGI (reference sequence). This CDR3 is built from 15 residues. DNA of the CDR3: TGTGCCAGCAGATTCCGACTAGCTCACAACAATGAGCAGTTCTTC. This gives the protein CASRFRLAHNNEQFF.

As concerns this clone: Within the sample, other DNA sequences also encode this same CDR3. The chain links TRBV4-3 to TRBJ2-5; possible D gene TRBD1, 6 bases. Germline loops: CDR1 LGHNA, CDR2 YSLEER. This CDR3 is 16 amino acids long. V shed 0 bases and J shed 2 bases, with 13 bases lying between them. CDR3 in DNA: TGCGCCAGCAGCCAAGATAGAGCGAGGGGGCAAGAGACCCAGTACTTC. Its translation is CASSQDRARGQETQYF.

This rearrangement joins TRBV7-2 to TRBJ1-5; no definite D call. The CDR3 length is 15 residues. V was clipped by 1 base and J by 0 bases, with 7 bases between them. Looked up from germline, CDR1 is SGHTA and CDR2 is FQGNSA. CDR3 in amino acids: CASSLGTSSNQPQHF. The CDR3 nucleotides read TGTGCCAGCAGCTTAGGAACAAGTAGCAATCAGCCCCAGCATTTT.

This chain links TRBV7-2 with TRBJ1-1; tentatively, D is TRBD1 (5 bases). With 3 bases removed from V and 1 base from J, the gap between germline ends came to 9 bases. Germline V gene lookup returns CDR1 SGHTA and CDR2 FQGNSA. The CDR3 spans 14 residues. The CDR3 here is CASSFARGNTEAFF. CDR3 nucleotides: TGTGCCAGCAGCTTCGCGAGGGGGAACACTGAAGCTTTCTTT. Full variable domain (missing parts from reference TRBV7-2 and TRBJ1-1): GAGVSQSPSNKVTEKGKDVELRCDPISGHTALYWYRQSLGQGLEFLIYFQGNSAPDKSGLPSDRFSAERTGGSVSTLTIQRTQQEDSAVYLCASSFARGNTEAFFGQGTRLTVV.

V gene TRBV5-1 combines with J gene TRBJ1-6; D ambiguous. The length of the CDR3 is 13 residues. V dropped 5 bases and J dropped 7 bases, with 10 bases sitting between them. Per germline, CDR1 SGHRS and CDR2 YFSETQ. In nucleotides, the CDR3 is TGCGCCAGCAGGCGAGTGGACAATTCACCCCTCCACTTT. It encodes CASRRVDNSPLHF.

The chain joins TRBV6-6 to TRBJ1-1; 7 bases match TRBD1. This CDR3 has 14 amino acids. V lost 1 base and J lost 5; bases outside the gene matches: 4. Per the germline V gene, CDR1 is MNHNY and CDR2 is SVGAGI (reference sequence). The CDR3 reads CASSYYQGGTEAFF. The CDR3 DNA follows: TGTGCCAGCAGTTACTACCAGGGGGGGACTGAAGCTTTCTTT.

Comments on this clone: A read error may produce the germline difference seen at one junction end. The chain carries TRBV7-7 and TRBJ1-5; D not certain. This CDR3 spans 13 amino acids. Per the germline V gene, CDR1 is SSHAT and CDR2 is FNYEAQ (reference sequence). CDR3 sequence reads: CASSVGPNQPQHF. Here the CDR3 DNA reads TGTGCTAGCAGCGTAGGACCGAATCAGCCCCAGCATTTT.

The CDR3: CASSPPGRATGELFF. The CDR3 DNA reads as TGTGCCAGCTCACCACCGGGGCGGGCCACCGGGGAGCTGTTTTTT. V gene TRBV18 combines with J gene TRBJ2-2; D may match TRBD1 or TRBD2 (5 bases each). V shed 0 bases and J shed 4 bases, with 9 bases lying between them. Germline assignment: CDR1 KGHSH and CDR2 LQKENI. The CDR3 totals 15 residues.

The chain links TRBV10-3 to TRBJ2-3, with 8 nucleotides matching TRBD2. Germline CDR1 ENHRY, CDR2 SYGVKD. This CDR3 comprises 15 residues. V shed 1 base and J 3 bases; nucleotides not matched to a gene: 3. The CDR3 nucleotides are TGTGCCATCAGTGAGTTTAGCGGGGCAACAGATACGCAGTATTTT. Protein product: CAISEFSGATDTQYF.

The chain uses TRBV4-1 and TRBJ2-3; TRBD2 aligns across 9 bases. V trimming: 1 base; J trimming: 5 bases; junction bases outside the gene matches: 10. This CDR3 region has 17 residues. Germline CDR1 is MGHRA and CDR2 is YSYEKL. CDR3 in amino acids: CASSQVLRTSVEDTQYF. The CDR3 DNA is TGCGCCAGCAGCCAAGTATTGAGGACTAGCGTTGAAGATACGCAGTATTTT.

The V and J genes are TRBV6-1 and TRBJ2-3, with 10 bases aligning to TRBD2. Unmatched junction bases numbered 5, after V lost 5 bases and J lost 3 bases. The CDR3 totals 15 residues. Looked up from germline, CDR1 is MNHNS and CDR2 is SASEGT. The CDR3 DNA reads as TGTGCCAGCAGTACTGGACTAGCGGAGACAGATACGCAGTATTTT. Translation: CASSTGLAETDTQYF.